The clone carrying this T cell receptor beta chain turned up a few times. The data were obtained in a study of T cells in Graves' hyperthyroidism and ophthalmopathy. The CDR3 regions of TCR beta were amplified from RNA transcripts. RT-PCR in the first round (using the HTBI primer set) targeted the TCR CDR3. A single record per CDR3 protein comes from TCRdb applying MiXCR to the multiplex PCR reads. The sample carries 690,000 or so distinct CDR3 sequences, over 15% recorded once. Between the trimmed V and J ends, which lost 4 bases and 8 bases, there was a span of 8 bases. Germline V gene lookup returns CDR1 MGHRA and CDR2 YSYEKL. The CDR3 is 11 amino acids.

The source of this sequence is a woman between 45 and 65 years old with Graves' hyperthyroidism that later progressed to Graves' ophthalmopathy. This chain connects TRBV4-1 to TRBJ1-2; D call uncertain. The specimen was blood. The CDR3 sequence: CASSRGEGYTF. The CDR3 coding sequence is TGCGCCAGCAGCCGAGGAGAAGGCTACACCTTC.